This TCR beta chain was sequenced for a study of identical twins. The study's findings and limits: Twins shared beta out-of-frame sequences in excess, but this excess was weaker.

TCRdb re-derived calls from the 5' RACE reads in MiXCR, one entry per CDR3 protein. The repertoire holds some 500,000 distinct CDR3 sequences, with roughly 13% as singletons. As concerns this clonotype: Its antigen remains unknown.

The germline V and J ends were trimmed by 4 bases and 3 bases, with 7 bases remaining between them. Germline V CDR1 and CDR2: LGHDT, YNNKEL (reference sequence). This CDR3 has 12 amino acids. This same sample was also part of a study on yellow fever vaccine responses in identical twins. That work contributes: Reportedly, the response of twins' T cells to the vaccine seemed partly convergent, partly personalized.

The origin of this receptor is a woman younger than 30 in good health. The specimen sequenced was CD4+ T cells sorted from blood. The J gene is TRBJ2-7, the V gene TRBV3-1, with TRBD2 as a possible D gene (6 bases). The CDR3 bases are TGTGCCAGCAGCCCGGGACTCTACGAGCAGTACTTC. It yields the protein CASSPGLYEQYF.